This is a list of T cell receptor beta chains from one sample in a study of technical replicates of blood from a few donors. The data were produced by immunoSEQ multiplex PCR, yet TCRdb's version contains in-frame clones alone and is incomplete. The sample has some 66,000 clones; 95% to 98% are singletons. Sequencing was done on a sample of T cells isolated from PBMCs. These receptors originate from a human donor in good health. Both conserved end residues are part of each CDR3. A D gene is named only where the DNA matches it firmly. Some rows mark clone size as missing; the rest say once, few, many or name a class of expanded clone.

cdr3_nt cdr3_aa v_call d_call clone_size j_call
TGTGCCAGCAGCTTTCGCGGCCCGGCGGTGAACACTGAAGCTTTCTTT CASSFRGPAVNTEAFF TRBV11-2 . . TRBJ1-1
TGTGCCAGCAGTGGGACAGGACGCAACACTAACTATGGCTACACCTTC CASSGTGRNTNYGYTF TRBV25-1 TRBD1 . TRBJ1-2
TGTGCCAGCAGTCCTAGCGGGGGAGGCTCCGAGACCCAGTACTTC CASSPSGGGSETQYF TRBV11-3 TRBD2 . TRBJ2-5
TGTGCCAGCAGACTTGATAGCGGGAATTTCGTCTACGAGCAGTACTTC CASRLDSGNFVYEQYF TRBV28 TRBD2 . TRBJ2-7
TGTGCCAGCAGCCCCCTTGGGGGGACAGGGAGGCCCACTGAAGCTTTCTTT CASSPLGGTGRPTEAFF TRBV7-9 TRBD1 . TRBJ1-1
TGTGCCAGCAGTTACGGGACAGCCAATTCACCCCTCCACTTT CASSYGTANSPLHF TRBV6-6 TRBD1 . TRBJ1-6
TGTGCGGAGGGAGGGGGATTAGCAGAGACCCAGTACTTC CAEGGGLAETQYF TRBV6-1 . . TRBJ2-5
TGTGCCAGCAGCTCCCAGGTATTCACTGAAGCTTTCTTT CASSSQVFTEAFF TRBV5-6 . . TRBJ1-1
TGCGCCAGCAGCTTGGCCGTGCGGGAGTTTTCCGAGCAGTACTTC CASSLAVREFSEQYF TRBV5-1 TRBD2 . TRBJ2-7
TGTGCCAGCAGCTCGGGACAGGGGGGAAGTTGGATCTATGGCTACACCTTC CASSSGQGGSWIYGYTF TRBV11-2 TRBD1 . TRBJ1-2
TGCGCCAGCAGCCCGAGGACAGAGATCTACGAGCAGTACTTC CASSPRTEIYEQYF TRBV4-1 . . TRBJ2-7
TGCGCCAGCAGCCAACCCGACAGGGGACAATACGAGCAGTACTTC CASSQPDRGQYEQYF TRBV4-1 TRBD1 . TRBJ2-7
TGTGCCAACGCGGCACATACAGATACGCAGTATTTT CANAAHTDTQYF TRBV10-3 . . TRBJ2-3
TGTGCCAGCTCACTACAGGGTAACAACGAAAAACTGTTTTTT CASSLQGNNEKLFF TRBV18 . once TRBJ1-4
TGTGCCAGCTCACCACCGAACAGTGGGTGGAACAATGAGCAGTTCTTC CASSPPNSGWNNEQFF TRBV18 . once TRBJ2-1
TGCGCCAGCAGCCAAGATCTACGGGTAAACACCATATATTTT CASSQDLRVNTIYF TRBV4-1 . . TRBJ1-3
TGTGCCAGCAACCCAGCGGGAGCCTACGAGCAGTACTTC CASNPAGAYEQYF TRBV6-5 TRBD2 . TRBJ2-7
TGTGCCAGCAGCGAGACGACAGGGGAAGGCAATCAGCCCCAGCATTTT CASSETTGEGNQPQHF TRBV9 TRBD1 . TRBJ1-5
TGTGCCAGCAGCTTACTTGAGACTAGCGGTTACGAGCAGTACTTC CASSLLETSGYEQYF TRBV7-9 TRBD2 . TRBJ2-7
TGTGCCAGCAGCTTCTCCCACCGGACAGTCCAGCATTTT CASSFSHRTVQHF TRBV12-1 . . TRBJ1-5
TGTGCTAGCAGCTTAGCACAGGACTCCTACGAGCAGTACTTC CASSLAQDSYEQYF TRBV7-7 . . TRBJ2-7
TGCAGCGTGGGGGGTCCGCCCGGGACTGAAGCTTTCTTT CSVGGPPGTEAFF TRBV29-1 . few TRBJ1-1
TGTGCCAGCGGGATAGCGGGCGAGACCCAGTACTTC CASGIAGETQYF TRBV25-1 TRBD2 . TRBJ2-5
TGTGCCAGCAACTTGCGGGGCGGGAGGGAGGAGACCCAGTACTTC CASNLRGGREETQYF TRBV7-9 TRBD2 once TRBJ2-5
TGTGCTAGCAGCCTAGACCCCCAGGGTCTCACCGGGGAGCTGTTTTTT CASSLDPQGLTGELFF TRBV7-7 . . TRBJ2-2
TGCGCCAGCAGCTTTCTAGCGGGAAGGGTGAGTGAGCAGTTCTTC CASSFLAGRVSEQFF TRBV5-1 TRBD2 . TRBJ2-1
TGCGCCAGCAGCCAAGGGGGACTAGCGGGAGCGAAAAGCACAGATACGCAGTATTTT CASSQGGLAGAKSTDTQYF TRBV4-1 TRBD2 . TRBJ2-3
TGTGCCAGCAGCTTGCGGGGGGGCGGCACAGATACGCAGTATTTT CASSLRGGGTDTQYF TRBV5-6 TRBD2 . TRBJ2-3
TGTGCCAGCAGCTGGTTAGGCAGGGGAGGGCCCGGAGATACGCAGTATTTT CASSWLGRGGPGDTQYF TRBV5-6 . . TRBJ2-3
TGTGCCAGCAGATCTACTCCCGATACTAACTATGGCTACACCTTC CASRSTPDTNYGYTF TRBV28 . . TRBJ1-2
TGCGCCAGCAGCCGAACCCGGGAAGAGACCCAGTACTTC CASSRTREETQYF TRBV4-1 . once TRBJ2-5
TGTGCCAGTCCGGGGGCCCCTCAGGGGGTACTCTACGAGCAGTACTTC CASPGAPQGVLYEQYF TRBV21-1 . . TRBJ2-7
TGTGCCAGCAGCTTAGAATACGGACAGGGTACTACCGAGCAGTACTTC CASSLEYGQGTTEQYF TRBV11-3 TRBD1 . TRBJ2-7
TGTGCCAGCAGCCAATCGTATTATCAGGTGAACACTGAAGCTTTCTTT CASSQSYYQVNTEAFF TRBV16 . . TRBJ1-1
TGTGCCAGCTCACCATCTGGGCTTGAAGCTTTCTTT CASSPSGLEAFF TRBV18 . . TRBJ1-1
TGTGCCAGTACGGACAGGGGCTCTGGGGCCAACGTCCTGACTTTC CASTDRGSGANVLTF TRBV19 TRBD1 . TRBJ2-6
TGTGCCTGGAACATAGCTAACAGCAATCAGCCCCAGCATTTT CAWNIANSNQPQHF TRBV30 . . TRBJ1-5
TGTGCCACCCGTTCTGCGTTCTACAATGAGCAGTTCTTC CATRSAFYNEQFF TRBV6-5 . once TRBJ2-1
TGTGCCAGCCCACAGGGGGCCTTCTCTGGGGCCAACGTCCTGACTTTC CASPQGAFSGANVLTF TRBV7-9 TRBD1 once TRBJ2-6
TGTGCCAGCAGCGTAGCAGGGGGCTCCTACAATGAGCAGTTCTTC CASSVAGGSYNEQFF TRBV9 TRBD1 . TRBJ2-1
TGTGCCAGCAGCGTGGGAGGAGGGGACTATGGCTACACCTTC CASSVGGGDYGYTF TRBV9 . . TRBJ1-2
TGTGCCAGCTCACCGGGACAGGGGGTTGAAGCTTTCTTT CASSPGQGVEAFF TRBV18 TRBD1 . TRBJ1-1
TGTGCCAGCAGCGCTACATTTGAGGAGGGGCGTGAAAAACTGTTTTTT CASSATFEEGREKLFF TRBV9 . . TRBJ1-4
TGTGCCAGCAGTCCCACAGGGACTAGCGGGAGAGGGACCCAGTACTTC CASSPTGTSGRGTQYF TRBV28 TRBD2 . TRBJ2-5
TGTGCCAGTGGCCCAAAGCGCGAGCAGTACTTC CASGPKREQYF TRBV19 . . TRBJ2-7
TGTGCCAGCTCACCACTTGAGTGGCGGGACACTGAAGCTTTCTTT CASSPLEWRDTEAFF TRBV18 . . TRBJ1-1
TGTGCCAGTAGTATGGTAACACCGAACACCGGGGAGCTGTTTTTT CASSMVTPNTGELFF TRBV19 . once TRBJ2-2
TGCGCCAGCAGCGCCCCAGCTAACTATGGCTACACCTTC CASSAPANYGYTF TRBV5-1 . . TRBJ1-2